This T cell receptor (beta chain) was sequenced during a study of OX40 agonist ivuxolimab in advanced cancers. Repertoires were generated with immunoSEQ multiplex PCR, while TCRdb's copy carries only in-frame clones and drops some. Here the sample spans 36,000 or so clones, roughly 81% being singletons. Germline CDR1 and CDR2: LNHDA and SQIVND (reference sequence). CDR3 size: 13 residues. The V and J ends lost 5 bases and 7 bases respectively, with 12 bases between them. The sequences come from CD4+ or CD8+ T cells sorted from blood, collected in a trial of the OX40 agonist ivuxolimab. The V and J genes are TRBV19 and TRBJ1-5; possibly TRBD1 for D (5 bases). This TCR derives from an adult with an advanced solid tumor such as melanoma, head and neck, liver or kidney cancer. CDR3 in amino acids: CASSPGLAQPQHF. In DNA form, the CDR3 reads TGTGCCAGTAGTCCAGGGTTAGCCCAGCCCCAGCATTTT.